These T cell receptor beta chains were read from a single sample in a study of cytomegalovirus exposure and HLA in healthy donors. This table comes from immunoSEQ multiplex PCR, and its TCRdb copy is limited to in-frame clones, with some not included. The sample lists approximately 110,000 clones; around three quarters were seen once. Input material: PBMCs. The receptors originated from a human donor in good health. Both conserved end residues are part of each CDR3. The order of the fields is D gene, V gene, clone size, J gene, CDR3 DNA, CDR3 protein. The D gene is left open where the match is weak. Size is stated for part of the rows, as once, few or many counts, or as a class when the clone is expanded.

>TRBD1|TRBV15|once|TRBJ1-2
TGTGTCACCAGCACCGCAGGGACAGGGGAAGGCTACACCTTC
CVTSTAGTGEGYTF
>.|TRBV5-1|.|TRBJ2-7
TGCGCCAGCAGCAACACAGGGAGGGGGTACGAGCAGTACTTC
CASSNTGRGYEQYF
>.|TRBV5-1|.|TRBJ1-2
TGCGCCAGCAGCTTGGATCCAGGGGCGGCGTATGGCTACACCTTC
CASSLDPGAAYGYTF
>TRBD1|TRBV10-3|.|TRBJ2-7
TGTGCCATTTCCGGGACAGGGGCCTACGAGCAGTACTTC
CAISGTGAYEQYF
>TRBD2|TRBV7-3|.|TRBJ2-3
TGTGCCAGCAGCTCCATGGGGACTAGCGGGAGTGGGTCAGATACGCAGTATTTT
CASSSMGTSGSGSDTQYF
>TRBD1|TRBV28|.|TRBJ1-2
TGTGCCAGCGCGCAGGGGGCGACGAGCTACACCTTC
CASAQGATSYTF
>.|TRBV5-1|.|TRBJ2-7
TGCGCCAGCAGCCCCAAGGAGCGGGCCTACGAGCAGTACTTC
CASSPKERAYEQYF
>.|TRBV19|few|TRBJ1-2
TGTGCCAGTACCAGCGGGGGCTATGGCTACACCTTC
CASTSGGYGYTF
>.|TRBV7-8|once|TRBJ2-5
TGTGCCAGCAGCCCTTCGGGAGCCCAAGAGACCCAGTACTTC
CASSPSGAQETQYF
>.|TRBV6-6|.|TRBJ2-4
TGTGCCAGCAGCCCCGGATACAGTCAGTACTTC
CASSPGYSQYF
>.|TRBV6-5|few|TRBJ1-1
TGTGCCAGCAGTTACTCGGGAGCCACTGAAGCTTTCTTT
CASSYSGATEAFF
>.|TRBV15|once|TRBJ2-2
TGTGCCACCAGCAGAGATTACGGGACAAAGAACACCGGGGAGCTGTTTTTT
CATSRDYGTKNTGELFF
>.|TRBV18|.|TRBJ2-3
TGTGCCAGCTCAAAGGACAGCAGGGATACGCAGTATTTT
CASSKDSRDTQYF
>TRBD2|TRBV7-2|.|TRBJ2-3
TGTGCCAGCAGCTTAGCGAGTAGCGGGATAAGTTTAGATACGCAGTATTTT
CASSLASSGISLDTQYF
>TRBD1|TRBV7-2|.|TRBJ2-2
TGTGCCAGCAGGGGACAGGGGGCGACCGGGGAGCTGTTTTTT
CASRGQGATGELFF
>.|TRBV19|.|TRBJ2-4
TGTGCCAGTAGTATTAGTAAGGGGAACATTCAGTACTTC
CASSISKGNIQYF
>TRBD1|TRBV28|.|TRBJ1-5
TGTGCCAGCACCCTGACAGGGGGCTGGGAGCCCCAGCATTTT
CASTLTGGWEPQHF
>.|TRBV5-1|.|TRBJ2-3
TGCGCCAGCAGCCCACAGGACGCCTCTAGCACAGATACGCAGTATTTT
CASSPQDASSTDTQYF
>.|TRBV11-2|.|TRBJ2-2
TGTGCCAGCAGCCCACGCCCGGCCGGGGAGCTGTTTTTT
CASSPRPAGELFF
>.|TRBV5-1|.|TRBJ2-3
TGCGCCAGCAGCCCCGGCACAGATACGCAGTATTTT
CASSPGTDTQYF
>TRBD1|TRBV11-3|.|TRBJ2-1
TGTGCCAGCAGCCAGCCGGACAGGATCTCCTACAATGAGCAGTTCTTC
CASSQPDRISYNEQFF
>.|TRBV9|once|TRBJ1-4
TGTGCCAGCAGCGTAGCTACGGGGGGGAGAAATGAAAAACTGTTTTTT
CASSVATGGRNEKLFF
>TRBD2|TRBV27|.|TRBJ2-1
TGTGCCAGCAGTTTAGCCGCGGGAGGCTACAATGAGCAGTTCTTC
CASSLAAGGYNEQFF
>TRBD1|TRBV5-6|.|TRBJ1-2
TGTGCCAGCAGCGCCGGCCTGGACAGGGGCCGATCATTCGGCTACACCTTC
CASSAGLDRGRSFGYTF
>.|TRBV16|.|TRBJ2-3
TGTGCCAGCAGCCAACCCGCAGATACGCAGTATTTT
CASSQPADTQYF
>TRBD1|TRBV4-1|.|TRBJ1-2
TGCGCCAGCAGCCGAGAAACGACAGGGGAGGGCGAGGGCTACACCTTC
CASSRETTGEGEGYTF
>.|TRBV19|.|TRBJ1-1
TGTGCCAGTATCACACCGGCAGGGCCGCTGAACACTGAAGCTTTCTTT
CASITPAGPLNTEAFF
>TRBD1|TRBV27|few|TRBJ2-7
TGTGCCAGCAGGACCGGGACAGACGTTTACTACGAGCAGTACTTC
CASRTGTDVYYEQYF
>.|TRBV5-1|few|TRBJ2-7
TGCGCCAGCGCGGAGGGGTCGAACCCCTCCTACGAGCAGTACTTC
CASAEGSNPSYEQYF
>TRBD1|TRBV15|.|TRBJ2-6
TGTGCCACCAGCAGAGACCCTGGGACAGAATATTCTGGGGCCAACGGCCTGACTTTC
CATSRDPGTEYSGANGLTF
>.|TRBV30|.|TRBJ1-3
TGTGCCTGGAGTGCGGGAGTTTACTCTGGAAACACCATATATTTT
CAWSAGVYSGNTIYF
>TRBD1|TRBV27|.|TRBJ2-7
TGTGCCAGCAGTTCACCCCGGGGACAGGGGTCCTCCTACGAGCAGTACTTC
CASSSPRGQGSSYEQYF
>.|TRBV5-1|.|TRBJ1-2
TGCGCCAGCAGCTTGGTACAGGGCCCGTATGTCGGCTACACCTTC
CASSLVQGPYVGYTF
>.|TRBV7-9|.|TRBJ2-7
TGTGCCAGCAGCCTTAACCATAGGGGATCCTACGAGCAGTACTTC
CASSLNHRGSYEQYF